This T cell receptor (beta chain) was identified during a study of T-cell memory formation after mild COVID-19. Study-level points and caveats: Day 15 to 85 contracting clones showed balanced CD4/CD8; day 15 to 37 expanders favored CD4+.

This CDR3 has 16 amino acids. The V gene lost 5 bases and the J gene lost 5 bases, with 21 bases spanning the gap. Germline CDR1 SEHNR, CDR2 FQNEAQ (reference sequence). One entry per CDR3 protein results from TCRdb running MiXCR on the 5' RACE reads. The sample lists tens of thousands of distinct CDR3 sequences, less than 15% occurring once. There are many counts of this clonotype. Antigen specificity is unknown. The rearrangement links TRBV7-9 to TRBJ2-5; unclear D gene. The specimen was PBMCs or a T cell subset sorted from them (not recorded which). The TCR sequence derives from an adult woman who had mild COVID-19 (a few samples of this study predate the infection). Cell type and time point are not known. Written as DNA, the CDR3 is TGTGCCAGCAGCCGGCCCTTAGGCTCCGGAGTGGAGACCCAGTACTTC. The encoded protein is CASSRPLGSGVETQYF.